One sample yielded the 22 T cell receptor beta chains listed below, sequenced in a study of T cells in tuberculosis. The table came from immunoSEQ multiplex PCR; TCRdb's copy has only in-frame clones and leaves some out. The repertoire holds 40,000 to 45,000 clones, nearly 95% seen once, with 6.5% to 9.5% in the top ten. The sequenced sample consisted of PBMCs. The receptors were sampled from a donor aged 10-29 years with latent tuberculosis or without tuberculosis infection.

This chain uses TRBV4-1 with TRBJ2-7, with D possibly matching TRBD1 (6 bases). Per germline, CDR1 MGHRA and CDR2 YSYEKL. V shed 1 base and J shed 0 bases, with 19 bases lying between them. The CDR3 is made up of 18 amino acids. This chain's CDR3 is CASSQGWLGRGLSYEQYF. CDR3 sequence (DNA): TGCGCCAGCAGCCAAGGGTGGTTGGGCAGGGGTCTCTCCTACGAGCAGTACTTC.

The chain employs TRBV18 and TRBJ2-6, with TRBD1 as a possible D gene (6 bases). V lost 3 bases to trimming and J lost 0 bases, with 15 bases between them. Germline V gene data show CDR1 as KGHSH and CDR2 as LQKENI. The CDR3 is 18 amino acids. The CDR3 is CASSPQDRTISGANVLTF. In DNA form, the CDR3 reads TGTGCCAGCTCACCCCAAGACAGGACGATCTCTGGGGCCAACGTCCTGACTTTC.

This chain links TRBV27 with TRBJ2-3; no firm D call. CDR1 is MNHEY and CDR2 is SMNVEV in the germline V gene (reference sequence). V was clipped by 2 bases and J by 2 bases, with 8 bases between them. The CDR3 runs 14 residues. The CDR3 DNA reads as TGTGCCAGCAGTTTACGGTCCCACACAGATACGCAGTATTTT. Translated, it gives CASSLRSHTDTQYF.

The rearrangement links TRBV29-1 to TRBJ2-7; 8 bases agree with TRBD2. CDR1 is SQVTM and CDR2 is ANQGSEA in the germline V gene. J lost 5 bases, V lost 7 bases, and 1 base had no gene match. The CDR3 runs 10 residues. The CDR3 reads CSAGGNEQYF. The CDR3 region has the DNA TGCAGCGCGGGGGGGAACGAGCAGTACTTC.

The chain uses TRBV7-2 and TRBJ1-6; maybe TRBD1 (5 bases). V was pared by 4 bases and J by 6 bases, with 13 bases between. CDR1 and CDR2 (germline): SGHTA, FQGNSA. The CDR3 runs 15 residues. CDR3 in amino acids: CASSSLGQSNSPLHF. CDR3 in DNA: TGTGCCAGCAGCTCCTTGGGGCAGAGTAATTCACCCCTCCACTTT.

CDR3 bases: TGCGCCAGCAGCTTTTACTCCCTCCGGGACAGGGACCACGAGCAGTACTTC. It codes for CASSFYSLRDRDHEQYF. The chain uses TRBV5-1 and TRBJ2-7; 9 bases match TRBD1. Trimming removed 2 bases from V and 5 bases from J; junction bases left unmatched: 14. The CDR3 spans 17 residues. Germline loops: CDR1 SGHRS, CDR2 YFSETQ.

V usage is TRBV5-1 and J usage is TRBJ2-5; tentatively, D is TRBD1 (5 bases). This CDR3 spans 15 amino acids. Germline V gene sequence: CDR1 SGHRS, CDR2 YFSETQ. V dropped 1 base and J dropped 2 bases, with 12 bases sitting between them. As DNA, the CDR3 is TGCGCCAGCAGCTTGTGGGCCCAGGGACAAGAGACCCAGTACTTC. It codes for CASSLWAQGQETQYF. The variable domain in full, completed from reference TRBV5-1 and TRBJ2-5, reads KAGVTQTPRYLIKTRGQQVTLSCSPISGHRSVSWYQQTPGQGLQFLFEYFSETQRNKGNFPGRFSGRQFSNSRSEMNVSTLELGDSALYLCASSLWAQGQETQYFGPGTRLLVL.

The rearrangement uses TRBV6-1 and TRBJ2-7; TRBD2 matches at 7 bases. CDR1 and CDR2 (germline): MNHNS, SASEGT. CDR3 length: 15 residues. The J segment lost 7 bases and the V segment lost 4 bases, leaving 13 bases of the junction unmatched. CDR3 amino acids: CASSGGGSAYWEQYF. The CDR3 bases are TGTGCCAGCAGTGGGGGGGGGTCGGCCTATTGGGAGCAGTACTTC.

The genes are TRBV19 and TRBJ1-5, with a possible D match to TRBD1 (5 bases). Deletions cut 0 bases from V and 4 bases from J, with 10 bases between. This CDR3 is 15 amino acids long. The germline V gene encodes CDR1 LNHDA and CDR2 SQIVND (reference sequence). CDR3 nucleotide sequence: TGTGCCAGTAGTATAGAGGCAGGGCGAAATCAGCCCCAGCATTTT. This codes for CASSIEAGRNQPQHF.

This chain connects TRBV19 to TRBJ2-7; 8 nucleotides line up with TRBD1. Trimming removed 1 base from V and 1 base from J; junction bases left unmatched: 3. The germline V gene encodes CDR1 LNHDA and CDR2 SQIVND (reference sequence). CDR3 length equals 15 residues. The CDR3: CASSIGTGSSYEQYF. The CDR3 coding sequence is TGTGCCAGTAGTATAGGGACAGGGAGTTCCTACGAGCAGTACTTC.

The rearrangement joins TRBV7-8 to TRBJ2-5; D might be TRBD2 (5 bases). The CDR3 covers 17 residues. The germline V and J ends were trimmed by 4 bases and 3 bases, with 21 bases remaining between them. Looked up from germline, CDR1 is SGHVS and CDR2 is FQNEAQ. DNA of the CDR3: TGTGCCAGCAGCTCCCCCTTAGTGGGGAGTGGAGAAGAGACCCAGTACTTC. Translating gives CASSSPLVGSGEETQYF.

CDR3 residues: CSANSVNGYTF. The CDR3 nucleotides are TGCAGTGCTAATTCGGTTAATGGCTACACCTTC. The V gene is TRBV20-1, the J gene TRBJ1-2, with D unclear. The CDR3 sequence is 11 residues long. Looked up from germline, CDR1 is DFQATT and CDR2 is SNEGSKA (reference sequence). Trimming removed 4 bases at V and 6 bases at J, with 9 bases between.

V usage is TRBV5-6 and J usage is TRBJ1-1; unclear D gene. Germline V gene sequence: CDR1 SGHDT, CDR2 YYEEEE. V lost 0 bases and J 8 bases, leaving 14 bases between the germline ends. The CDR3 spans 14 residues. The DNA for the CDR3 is TGTGCCAGCAGCTTGGCTAGAGGCATCACCGAAGCTTTCTTT. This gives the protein CASSLARGITEAFF.

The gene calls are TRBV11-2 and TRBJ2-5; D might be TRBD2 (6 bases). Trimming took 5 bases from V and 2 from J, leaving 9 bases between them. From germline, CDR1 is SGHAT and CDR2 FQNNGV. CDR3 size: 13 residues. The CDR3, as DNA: TGTGCCAGCAGCCTTGGGGGGCAAGAGACCCAGTACTTC. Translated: CASSLGGQETQYF.

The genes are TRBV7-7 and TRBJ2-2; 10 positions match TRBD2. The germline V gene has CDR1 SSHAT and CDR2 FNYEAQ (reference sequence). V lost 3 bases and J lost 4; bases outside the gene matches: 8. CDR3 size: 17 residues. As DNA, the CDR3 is TGTGCCAGCAGCTTTTTACCTAGCGGGAGAGGCACCGGGGAGCTGTTTTTT. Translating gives CASSFLPSGRGTGELFF.

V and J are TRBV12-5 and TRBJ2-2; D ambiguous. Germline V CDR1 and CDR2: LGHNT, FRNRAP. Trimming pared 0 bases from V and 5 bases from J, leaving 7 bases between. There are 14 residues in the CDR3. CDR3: CASGLVPETGELFF. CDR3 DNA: TGTGCTAGTGGTTTGGTCCCTGAGACCGGGGAGCTGTTTTTT.

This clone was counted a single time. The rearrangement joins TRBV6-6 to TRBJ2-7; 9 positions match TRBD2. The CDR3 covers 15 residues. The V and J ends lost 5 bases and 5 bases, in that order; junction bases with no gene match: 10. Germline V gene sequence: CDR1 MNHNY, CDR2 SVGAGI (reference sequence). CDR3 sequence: CASSPGTSSADEQYF. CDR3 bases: TGTGCCAGCAGTCCCGGGACTAGCTCGGCGGACGAGCAGTACTTC.

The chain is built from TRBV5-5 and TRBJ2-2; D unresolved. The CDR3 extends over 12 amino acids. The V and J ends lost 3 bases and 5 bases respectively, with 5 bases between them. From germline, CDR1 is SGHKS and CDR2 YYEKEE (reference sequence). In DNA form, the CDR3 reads TGTGCCAGCAGCTCTTATACCGGGGAGCTGTTTTTT. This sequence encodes CASSSYTGELFF.

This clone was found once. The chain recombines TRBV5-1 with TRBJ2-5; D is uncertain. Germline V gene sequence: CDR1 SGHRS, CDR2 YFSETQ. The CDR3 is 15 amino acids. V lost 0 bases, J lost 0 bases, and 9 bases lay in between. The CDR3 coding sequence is TGCGCCAGCAGCTTGGGGCACCAGTACCAAGAGACCCAGTACTTC. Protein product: CASSLGHQYQETQYF. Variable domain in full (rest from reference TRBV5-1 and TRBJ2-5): KAGVTQTPRYLIKTRGQQVTLSCSPISGHRSVSWYQQTPGQGLQFLFEYFSETQRNKGNFPGRFSGRQFSNSRSEMNVSTLELGDSALYLCASSLGHQYQETQYFGPGTRLLVL.

The CDR3 protein is CASSLTLVEAAFF. CDR3 sequence (DNA): TGTGCCAGCAGCTTAACTTTGGTGGAAGCGGCTTTCTTT. The chain employs TRBV7-9 and TRBJ1-1; no clear D. Trimming shortened V by 2 bases and J by 11 bases, and 15 bases separated the two germline ends. The CDR3 totals 13 residues. Germline-derived CDR1 and CDR2 are SEHNR and FQNEAQ (reference sequence).

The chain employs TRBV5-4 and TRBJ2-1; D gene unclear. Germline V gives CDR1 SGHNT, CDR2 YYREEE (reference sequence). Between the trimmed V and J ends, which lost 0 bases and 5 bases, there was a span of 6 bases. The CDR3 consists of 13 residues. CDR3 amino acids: CASSLGLDNEQFF. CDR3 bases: TGTGCCAGCAGCTTGGGACTTGACAATGAGCAGTTCTTC.

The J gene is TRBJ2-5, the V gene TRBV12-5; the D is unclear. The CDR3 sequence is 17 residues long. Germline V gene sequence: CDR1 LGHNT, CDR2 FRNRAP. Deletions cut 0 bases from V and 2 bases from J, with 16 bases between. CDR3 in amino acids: CASGLVLGQVEQETQYF. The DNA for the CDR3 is TGTGCTAGTGGTTTGGTTCTGGGTCAGGTGGAACAAGAGACCCAGTACTTC.